The sequence of this T cell receptor beta chain was determined in a study of metastatic and nonmetastatic thyroid tumors. Study at large: Malignant and benign thyroid patients had repertoires compared in peripheral blood and tumor or nodule tissue.

General study findings and limits: It was reportedly found that TCR beta diversity was significantly higher in malignant thyroid tumors than in benign nodules, a difference seen in both blood and tumor samples.

This clone was seen repeatedly, ten times or more. Antigen specificity is unknown. This sample also contains other DNA sequences that code for the same CDR3. Patients underwent thyroid surgery, and none had received any treatment before it. In germline, CDR1 is SGHTA, CDR2 FQGNSA. This CDR3 has 15 amino acids. V dropped 4 bases and J dropped 7 bases, with 16 bases sitting between them. Per the study methods: The distant-metastasis classifier for papillary thyroid cancer was built from CDR3 differences across clinicopathological groups. TCRdb reanalyzed the PCR reads via MiXCR. TCRdb's processing, not the authors', yielded these V and J calls. The table shows about 33,000 clones, with over 15% occurring only once.

This sequence originates from a female donor with papillary thyroid cancer or a benign thyroid nodule (not recorded which). Some clones in this sample may be carry-over from other donors' samples. The chain combines TRBV7-2 with TRBJ2-2, with D maybe TRBD1 (8 bases). The sequenced sample consisted of blood. For the CDR3, the DNA is TGTGCCAGCAGCTCCCAAACAGGGGGGGGCGGGGAGCTGTTTTTT. Translating gives CASSSQTGGGGELFF. The full variable domain, completed using reference TRBV7-2 and TRBJ2-2, is GAGVSQSPSNKVTEKGKDVELRCDPISGHTALYWYRQSLGQGLEFLIYFQGNSAPDKSGLPSDRFSAERTGGSVSTLTIQRTQQEDSAVYLCASSSQTGGGGELFFGEGSRLTVL.